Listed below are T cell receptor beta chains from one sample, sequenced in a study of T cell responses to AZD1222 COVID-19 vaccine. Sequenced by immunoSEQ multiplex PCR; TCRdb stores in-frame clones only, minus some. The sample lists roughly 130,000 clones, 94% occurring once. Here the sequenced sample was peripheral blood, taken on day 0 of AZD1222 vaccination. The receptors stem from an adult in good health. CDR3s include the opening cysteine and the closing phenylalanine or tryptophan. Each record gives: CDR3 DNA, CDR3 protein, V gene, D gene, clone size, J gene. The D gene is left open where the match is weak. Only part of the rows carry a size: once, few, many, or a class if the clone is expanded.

DNA: TGCGCCAGCTCCCCCGGGACCTCGAGGAACAATGAGCAGTTCTTC
CDR3: CASSPGTSRNNEQFF
V: TRBV5-1
D: -
size: -
J: TRBJ2-1

DNA: TGTGCCAGCAGTGAACGGACAGGGAAGGAGGATACGCAGTATTTT
CDR3: CASSERTGKEDTQYF
V: TRBV2
D: TRBD1
size: -
J: TRBJ2-3

DNA: TGCAGTGCTAGACGGGAGAATGAGCAGTTCTTC
CDR3: CSARRENEQFF
V: TRBV20-1
D: -
size: -
J: TRBJ2-1

DNA: TGTGCCAGTAGTATAGGTCAGGGCTGGACTGAAGCTTTCTTT
CDR3: CASSIGQGWTEAFF
V: TRBV19
D: -
size: -
J: TRBJ1-1

DNA: TGTGCCAGCAGCTTCCAGACAGGGGGGGAAAAACTGTTTTTT
CDR3: CASSFQTGGEKLFF
V: TRBV7-9
D: TRBD1
size: -
J: TRBJ1-4

DNA: TGTGCCAGCAGCTTAGGTGGGGTGAACACCGGGGAGCTGTTTTTT
CDR3: CASSLGGVNTGELFF
V: TRBV11-2
D: -
size: -
J: TRBJ2-2

DNA: TGTGCCAGCAGTTACTACGGACAGGGAAGAGGTGAAAAACTGTTTTTT
CDR3: CASSYYGQGRGEKLFF
V: TRBV6-5
D: TRBD1
size: -
J: TRBJ1-4

DNA: TGCAGCGTGTCGGGGACCTACACTGAAGCTTTCTTT
CDR3: CSVSGTYTEAFF
V: TRBV29-1
D: -
size: -
J: TRBJ1-1

DNA: TGCGCCAGCAGCTCCTATTGGGGTGGGGACACTGAAGCTTTCTTT
CDR3: CASSSYWGGDTEAFF
V: TRBV5-1
D: -
size: -
J: TRBJ1-1

DNA: TGTGCCAGCAGACCCACAGGGGGATTAGAAAAACTGTTTTTT
CDR3: CASRPTGGLEKLFF
V: TRBV27
D: TRBD1
size: few
J: TRBJ1-4

DNA: TGTGCCAGCAGCTTAGCGTTTACAGGGGGCGCAGATACGCAGTATTTT
CDR3: CASSLAFTGGADTQYF
V: TRBV7-2
D: TRBD1
size: -
J: TRBJ2-3

DNA: TGTGTCAGAAGCTTAGATGGTTCAACTAGCGGTCATGAGCAGTTCTTC
CDR3: CVRSLDGSTSGHEQFF
V: TRBV7-5
D: -
size: -
J: TRBJ2-1

DNA: TGTGCCAGCAGCCCAGGACTCAAGTCTGAAGCTTTCTTT
CDR3: CASSPGLKSEAFF
V: TRBV7-9
D: -
size: -
J: TRBJ1-1

DNA: TGCGCCAGCAGCTTGGTCTCGGGAAACACCATATATTTT
CDR3: CASSLVSGNTIYF
V: TRBV5-1
D: -
size: -
J: TRBJ1-3

DNA: TGTGCCTGGAGTGGATTTGGGGGCAATCAGCCCCAGCATTTT
CDR3: CAWSGFGGNQPQHF
V: TRBV30
D: -
size: once
J: TRBJ1-5

DNA: TGTGCCAGCAGCTTGGGGCCTAGCTCCTACAATGAGCAGTTCTTC
CDR3: CASSLGPSSYNEQFF
V: TRBV7-6
D: -
size: -
J: TRBJ2-1

DNA: TGTGCCAGCACCCCGTTGGGGAGGATGAACACTGAAGCTTTCTTT
CDR3: CASTPLGRMNTEAFF
V: TRBV5-6
D: -
size: -
J: TRBJ1-1

DNA: TGTGCCTGGACCCAAGTTGGAGGGACGAGGGAAAAACTGTTTTTT
CDR3: CAWTQVGGTREKLFF
V: TRBV30
D: -
size: -
J: TRBJ1-4

DNA: TGCGCCAGCAGACACATGGGGTGGGCTCGGGACAGTGAGCAGTTCTTC
CDR3: CASRHMGWARDSEQFF
V: TRBV4-3
D: TRBD1
size: -
J: TRBJ2-1

DNA: TGTGCCAGCAGCGGGGGATCCGGGACTATAGCAGATACGCAGTATTTT
CDR3: CASSGGSGTIADTQYF
V: TRBV5-4
D: TRBD2
size: -
J: TRBJ2-3

DNA: TGTGCCACCGCGCCGGAGACGAATGAGCAGTTCTTC
CDR3: CATAPETNEQFF
V: TRBV24-1
D: -
size: -
J: TRBJ2-1

DNA: TGTGCCAGCAGTACCCTAACTAGCGGGAGAACAGATACGCAGTATTTT
CDR3: CASSTLTSGRTDTQYF
V: TRBV27
D: TRBD2
size: once
J: TRBJ2-3